Each of the 8 T cell receptor beta chains below was sequenced from the same sample in a study of early T cells in non-severe SARS-CoV-2 infection. Via MiXCR, TCRdb re-called the 5' RACE reads, giving one row per CDR3 protein. Of tens of thousands of distinct CDR3 sequences in the sample, about 6% were seen once. The sequencing sample was made of whole blood. These receptor sequences come from an adult who was a healthcare worker with PCR-confirmed SARS-CoV-2 infection or an uninfected control (not recorded which).

In its sample, this clonotype ranks as medium-sized (0.01 to 0.1%). The chain employs TRBV10-2 and TRBJ1-2; tentative D call: TRBD1 (6 bases). V shed 3 bases and J shed 4 bases, with 12 bases lying between them. There are 14 residues in the CDR3. Germline V gene lookup returns CDR1 WSHSY and CDR2 SAAADI. Written as DNA, the CDR3 is TGCGCCAGCAGTGATTCTACAGGGACCTATGGCTACACCTTC. Protein: CASSDSTGTYGYTF.

This clonotype was found many times. The chain carries TRBV14 and TRBJ2-1, with TRBD2 matching over 9 bases. Trimming cost V 4 bases and J 1 base; bases outside gene matches: 8. CDR1 and CDR2 from the germline V gene are SGHDN and FVKESK. The CDR3 extends over 17 amino acids. CDR3 nucleotide sequence: TGTGCCAGCAGCCCCCTTTTCCTAGCGGGATCCTACAATGAGCAGTTCTTC. Its translation: CASSPLFLAGSYNEQFF. Together with reference TRBV14 and TRBJ2-1, the CDR3 gives the full variable domain: EAGVTQFPSHSVIEKGQTVTLRCDPISGHDNLYWYRRVMGKEIKFLLHFVKESKQDESGMPNNRFLAERTGGTYSTLKVQPAELEDSGVYFCASSPLFLAGSYNEQFFGPGTRLTVL.

This clonotype was found a few times. The rearrangement joins TRBV20-1 to TRBJ2-5, with 9 bases that match TRBD2. The CDR3 covers 15 residues. Germline V gene lookup returns CDR1 DFQATT and CDR2 SNEGSKA (reference sequence). The trim removed 1 base at V and 7 bases at J, leaving 10 bases unmatched. CDR3 in amino acids: CSARGVLAGLWTQYF. The CDR3 DNA is TGCAGTGCTAGAGGAGTCCTAGCGGGATTATGGACCCAGTACTTC.

This clonotype showed up many times. The rearrangement links TRBV5-1 to TRBJ1-4; D unclear. Between the trimmed V and J ends, which lost 5 bases and 8 bases, there was a span of 16 bases. Germline CDR1 and CDR2: SGHRS and YFSETQ. The CDR3 runs to 14 residues. Written as DNA, the CDR3 is TGCGCCAGCAGTTCTAGGGAGGGTGGAGAAAAACTGTTTTTT. Amino acids: CASSSREGGEKLFF.

The V and J genes are TRBV30 and TRBJ2-3; 11 nucleotides line up with TRBD2. The trim removed 3 bases at V and 7 bases at J, leaving 6 bases unmatched. The CDR3 covers 14 residues. Germline V CDR1 and CDR2: GTSNPN, SVGIG (reference sequence). CDR3 sequence reads: CAWSTSGSLYTQYF. In DNA, the CDR3 is TGTGCCTGGAGCACTAGCGGGAGTTTGTATACGCAGTATTTT.

This clonotype was seen many times. V usage is TRBV5-5 and J usage is TRBJ2-1; D unresolved. V shed 0 bases and J shed 6 bases, with 16 bases lying between them. The CDR3 contains 16 residues. Per the germline V gene, CDR1 is SGHKS and CDR2 is YYEKEE (reference sequence). CDR3 DNA sequence: TGTGCCAGCAGCTTGGACTACTCTTCACCCTTCAATGAGCAGTTCTTC. Translation gives CASSLDYSSPFNEQFF.

In its sample, this clonotype was seen many times. The genes are TRBV12-3 or TRBV12-4 and TRBJ2-7; the match to TRBD1 covers 7 bases. The CDR3 length is 16 residues. With 4 bases clipped from V and 2 bases from J, the junction kept 11 bases outside the gene matches. The CDR3: CASSSWTGGRPYEQYF. CDR3 DNA: TGTGCCAGCAGTTCCTGGACAGGAGGTCGCCCCTACGAGCAGTACTTC.

The chain employs TRBV7-2 and TRBJ2-4; perhaps TRBD1 as D (6 bases). V shed 4 bases and J shed 8 bases, with 15 bases lying between them. The CDR3 length is 14 residues. Germline CDR1 SGHTA, CDR2 FQGNSA. The chain's CDR3 is CASSSLGQRDIQYF. CDR3 bases: TGTGCCAGCAGCTCGCTCGGACAGAGAGACATTCAGTACTTC.